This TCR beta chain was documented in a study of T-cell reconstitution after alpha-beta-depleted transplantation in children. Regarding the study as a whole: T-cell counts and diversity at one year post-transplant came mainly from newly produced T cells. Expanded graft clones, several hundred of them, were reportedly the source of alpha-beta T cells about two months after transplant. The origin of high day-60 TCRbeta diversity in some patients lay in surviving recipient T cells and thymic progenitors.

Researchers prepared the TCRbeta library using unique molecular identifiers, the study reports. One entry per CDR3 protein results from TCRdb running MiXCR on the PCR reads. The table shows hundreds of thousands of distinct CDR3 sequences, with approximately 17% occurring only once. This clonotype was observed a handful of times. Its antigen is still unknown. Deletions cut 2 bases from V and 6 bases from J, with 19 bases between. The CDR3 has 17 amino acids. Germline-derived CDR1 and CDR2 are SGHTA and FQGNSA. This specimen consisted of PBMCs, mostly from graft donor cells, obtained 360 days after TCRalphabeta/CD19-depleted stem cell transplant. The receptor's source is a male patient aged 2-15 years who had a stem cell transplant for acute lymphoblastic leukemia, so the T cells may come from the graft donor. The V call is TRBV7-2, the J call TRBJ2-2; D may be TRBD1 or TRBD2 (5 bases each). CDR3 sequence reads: CASSLIRGWRLPGELFF. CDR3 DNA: TGTGCCAGCAGCTTAATACGGGGCTGGAGGCTCCCCGGGGAGCTGTTTTTT.